One and the same sample provided the 14 T cell receptor beta chains below, sequenced in a study of blood T cell repertoires in COVID-19. Only in-frame clones appear in the TCRdb table, and some are missing; sequencing was by immunoSEQ multiplex PCR. The table lists tens of thousands of clones, about 88% of them singletons. The sample comprised peripheral blood. All receptors derive from a human donor with active COVID-19. The donor label of this sample is uncertain.

The V call is TRBV4-1, the J call TRBJ2-6, with a tentative D call TRBD2 (6 bases). This CDR3 spans 19 amino acids. V was pared by 0 bases and J by 2 bases, with 17 bases between. The germline V gene has CDR1 MGHRA and CDR2 YSYEKL. The CDR3 bases are TGCGCCAGCAGCCAAGAATTTGCGGGGTCCCGGACTGGGGCCAACGTCCTGACTTTC. Encoded protein: CASSQEFAGSRTGANVLTF.

The chain links TRBV4-3 to TRBJ2-7, with 11 bases fitting TRBD1. V shed 4 bases, J shed 3 bases, and the junction held 2 bases outside the gene matches. Germline values: CDR1 LGHNA, CDR2 YSLEER. This CDR3 region has 14 residues. The CDR3 sequence is CASSPGQGDYEQYF. CDR3 DNA sequence: TGCGCCAGCAGCCCGGGACAGGGGGACTACGAGCAGTACTTC.

This clone came up once. J is TRBJ2-1 and V is TRBV29-1; 9 nucleotides match TRBD1. Germline loops: CDR1 SQVTM, CDR2 ANQGSEA. The trim removed 5 bases at V and 8 bases at J, leaving 7 bases unmatched. The CDR3 is 13 amino acids. CDR3 DNA sequence: TGCAGCGTTCCCCGGACAGGGGTCGATGAGCAGTTCTTC. It encodes CSVPRTGVDEQFF.

The chain joins TRBV5-1 to TRBJ1-2; 7 nucleotides line up with TRBD1. The J segment lost 1 base and the V segment lost 5 bases, leaving 8 bases of the junction unmatched. Germline V CDR1 and CDR2: SGHRS, YFSETQ. This CDR3 is 15 amino acids long. CDR3 region: CASRSRGNNNYGYTF. The CDR3 coding sequence is TGCGCCAGCAGAAGCAGGGGGAACAATAACTATGGCTACACCTTC.

This clone was seen once. The rearrangement uses TRBV19 and TRBJ1-3, with a weak D call TRBD1 (5 bases). Per the germline V gene, CDR1 is LNHDA and CDR2 is SQIVND (reference sequence). This CDR3 contains 16 residues. The V end lost 0 bases, the J end lost 4 bases, and 13 bases lay between the germline ends. The CDR3 loop is CASSIDGQRLGNTIYF. DNA of the CDR3: TGTGCCAGTAGTATAGACGGACAACGGTTGGGAAACACCATATATTTT.

CDR3 nucleotide sequence: TGTGCCAGCAGCCGCACGTGGAGGGGAAAGGCCGGGGAGCTGTTTTTT. This codes for CASSRTWRGKAGELFF. The chain links TRBV3-1 (or the pseudogene TRBV3-2) to TRBJ2-2; tentative D call: TRBD2 (6 bases). Germline V gene data show CDR1 as LGHDT and CDR2 as YNNKEL (reference sequence). CDR3 length: 16 amino acids. V lost 4 bases, J lost 6 bases, and 18 bases lay in between.

The chain joins TRBV5-1 to TRBJ1-1; D gene uncertain. V was clipped by 2 bases and J by 5 bases, with 13 bases between them. Germline loops: CDR1 SGHRS, CDR2 YFSETQ. This CDR3 is 14 amino acids long. The CDR3 loop reads CASSFVRGRTEAFF. CDR3 DNA sequence: TGCGCCAGCAGCTTCGTACGGGGTCGGACTGAAGCTTTCTTT.

The rearrangement joins TRBV7-9 to TRBJ2-7, with TRBD1 matching over 8 bases. J was trimmed by 3 bases and V by 3 bases; bases with no gene match: 1. Germline V gene data show CDR1 as SEHNR and CDR2 as FQNEAQ (reference sequence). The CDR3 is 13 amino acids. Here the CDR3 reads CASSFGQGYEQYF. The CDR3 DNA is TGTGCCAGCAGCTTCGGACAGGGCTACGAGCAGTACTTC.

The rearrangement links TRBV6-6 to TRBJ2-2; maybe TRBD2 (5 bases). Germline CDR1 and CDR2: MNHNY and SVGAGI (reference sequence). The CDR3 contains 15 residues. Trimming pared 6 bases from V and 2 bases from J, leaving 13 bases between. CDR3 protein: CASSQGGLNTGELFF. CDR3 DNA: TGTGCCAGCAGCCAAGGCGGACTTAACACCGGGGAGCTGTTTTTT.

The chain employs TRBV6-2 or TRBV6-3 and TRBJ2-1, with D tentatively TRBD1 (6 bases). The CDR3 loop spans 13 amino acids. V was clipped by 4 bases and J by 5 bases, with 9 bases between them. Per germline, CDR1 MNHEY and CDR2 SVGEGT. CDR3 sequence (DNA): TGTGCCAGCAGTTCCTGGACAGACAATGAGCAGTTCTTC. Protein product: CASSSWTDNEQFF.

The V gene is TRBV3-1 (or the pseudogene TRBV3-2), the J gene TRBJ1-3; the D is unclear. The V gene's germline CDR1 is LGHDT and CDR2 YNNKEL (reference sequence). This CDR3 comprises 13 residues. The ends were cut back, 2 bases at V and 3 bases at J, with 5 bases in the middle. The CDR3 DNA follows: TGTGCCAGCAGCCAAAGCCTTGGAAACACCATATATTTT. Residues: CASSQSLGNTIYF.

The chain has TRBV14 and TRBJ1-6, with 9 nucleotides matching TRBD1. This CDR3 has 17 amino acids. The germline gives CDR1 SGHDN, CDR2 FVKESK. The ends lost 1 base at V and 2 bases at J; junction bases unmatched: 3. The CDR3 nucleotides are TGTGCCAGCAGCCAAGGACAGGGGGGAACCTATAATTCACCCCTCCACTTT. Amino acid sequence: CASSQGQGGTYNSPLHF.

The rearrangement uses TRBV7-2 and TRBJ1-1, with D possibly matching TRBD1 (5 bases). Germline V gene sequence: CDR1 SGHTA, CDR2 FQGNSA. The V gene lost 4 bases and the J gene lost 3 bases, with 15 bases spanning the gap. The CDR3 runs 15 residues. The chain's CDR3 is CASSSGGMGYTEAFF. CDR3 coding DNA: TGTGCCAGCAGCTCCGGGGGAATGGGTTACACTGAAGCTTTCTTT.

This sequence joins TRBV3-1 (or the pseudogene TRBV3-2) and TRBJ1-1; no firm D call. Germline V gives CDR1 LGHDT, CDR2 YNNKEL (reference sequence). The CDR3 extends over 15 amino acids. Trimming cost V 1 base and J 6 bases, with 15 bases left between them. For the CDR3, the DNA is TGTGCCAGCAGCCAAGGAATCGGGTTTACTCCTGAAGCTTTCTTT. This translates into CASSQGIGFTPEAFF.